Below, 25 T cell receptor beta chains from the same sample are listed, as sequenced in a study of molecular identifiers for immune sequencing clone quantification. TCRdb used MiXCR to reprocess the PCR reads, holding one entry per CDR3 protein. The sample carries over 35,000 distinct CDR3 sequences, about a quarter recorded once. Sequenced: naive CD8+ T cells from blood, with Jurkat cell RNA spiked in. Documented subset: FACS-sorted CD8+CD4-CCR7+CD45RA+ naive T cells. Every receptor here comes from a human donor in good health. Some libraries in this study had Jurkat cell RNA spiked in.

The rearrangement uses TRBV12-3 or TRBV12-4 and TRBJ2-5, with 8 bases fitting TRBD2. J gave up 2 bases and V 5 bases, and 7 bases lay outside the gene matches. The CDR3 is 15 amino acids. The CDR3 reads CASSHGLAEQETQYF. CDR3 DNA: TGTGCCAGCAGTCACGGACTAGCAGAACAAGAGACCCAGTACTTC.

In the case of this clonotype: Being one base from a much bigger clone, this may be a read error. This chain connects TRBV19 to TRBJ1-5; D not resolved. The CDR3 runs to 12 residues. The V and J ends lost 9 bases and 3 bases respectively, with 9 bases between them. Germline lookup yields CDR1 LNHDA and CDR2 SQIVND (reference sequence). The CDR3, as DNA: TGTGCCAGAAGGGATACCAATCAGCCCCAGCATTTT. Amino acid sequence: CARRDTNQPQHF.

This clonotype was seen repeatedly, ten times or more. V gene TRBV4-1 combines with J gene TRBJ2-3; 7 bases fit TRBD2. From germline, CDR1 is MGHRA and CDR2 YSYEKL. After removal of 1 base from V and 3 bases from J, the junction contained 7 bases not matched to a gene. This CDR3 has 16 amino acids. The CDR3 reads CASSQGDWRGTDTQYF. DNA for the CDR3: TGCGCCAGCAGCCAAGGCGATTGGCGGGGGACAGATACGCAGTATTTT.

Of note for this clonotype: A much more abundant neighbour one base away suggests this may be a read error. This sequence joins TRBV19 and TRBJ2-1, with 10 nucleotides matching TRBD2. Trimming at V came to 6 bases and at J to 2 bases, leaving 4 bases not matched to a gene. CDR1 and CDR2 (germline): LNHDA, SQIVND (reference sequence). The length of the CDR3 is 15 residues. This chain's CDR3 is CASRPSGGPYNEQFF. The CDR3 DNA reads TGTGCCAGTAGACCTAGCGGGGGACCCTACAATGAGCAGTTCTTC.

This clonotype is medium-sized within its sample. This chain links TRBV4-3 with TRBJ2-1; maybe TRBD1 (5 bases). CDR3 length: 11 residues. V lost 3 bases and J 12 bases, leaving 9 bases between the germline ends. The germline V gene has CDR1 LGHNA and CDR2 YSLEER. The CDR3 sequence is CASSHQGLQFF. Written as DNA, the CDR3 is TGCGCCAGCAGCCATCAGGGCTTGCAGTTCTTC.

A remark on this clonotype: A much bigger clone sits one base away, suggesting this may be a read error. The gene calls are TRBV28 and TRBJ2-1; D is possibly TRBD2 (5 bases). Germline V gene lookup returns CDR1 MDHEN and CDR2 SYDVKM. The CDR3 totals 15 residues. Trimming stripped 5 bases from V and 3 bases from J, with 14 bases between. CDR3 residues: CASSLSDSFYNEQFF. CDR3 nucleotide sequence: TGTGCCAGCAGTCTTAGCGATTCTTTCTACAATGAGCAGTTCTTC.

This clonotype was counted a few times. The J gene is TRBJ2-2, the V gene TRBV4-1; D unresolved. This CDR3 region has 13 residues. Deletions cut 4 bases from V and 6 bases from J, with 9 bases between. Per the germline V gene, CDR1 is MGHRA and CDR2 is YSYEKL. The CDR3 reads CASSRYVSGELFF. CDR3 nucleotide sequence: TGCGCCAGCAGCCGATACGTGTCCGGGGAGCTGTTTTTT.

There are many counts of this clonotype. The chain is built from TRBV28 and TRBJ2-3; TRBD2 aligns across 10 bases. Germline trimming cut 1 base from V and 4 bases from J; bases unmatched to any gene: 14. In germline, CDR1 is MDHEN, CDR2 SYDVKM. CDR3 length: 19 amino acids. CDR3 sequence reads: CASSLSGSALAGDPDTQYF. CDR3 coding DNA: TGTGCCAGCAGTTTATCGGGATCCGCGCTAGCGGGAGATCCAGATACGCAGTATTTT.

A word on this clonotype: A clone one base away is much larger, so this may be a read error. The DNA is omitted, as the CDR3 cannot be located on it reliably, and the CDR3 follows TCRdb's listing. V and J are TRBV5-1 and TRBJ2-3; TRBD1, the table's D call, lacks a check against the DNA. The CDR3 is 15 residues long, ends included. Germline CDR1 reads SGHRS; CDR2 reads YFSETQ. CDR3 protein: CASSFWGEGTDTRYF.

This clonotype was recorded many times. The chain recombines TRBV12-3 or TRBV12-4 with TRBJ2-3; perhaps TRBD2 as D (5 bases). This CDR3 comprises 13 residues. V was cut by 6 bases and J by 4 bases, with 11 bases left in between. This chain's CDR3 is CASRRLIPDTQYF. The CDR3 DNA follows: TGTGCCAGCAGGCGACTAATTCCAGATACGCAGTATTTT.

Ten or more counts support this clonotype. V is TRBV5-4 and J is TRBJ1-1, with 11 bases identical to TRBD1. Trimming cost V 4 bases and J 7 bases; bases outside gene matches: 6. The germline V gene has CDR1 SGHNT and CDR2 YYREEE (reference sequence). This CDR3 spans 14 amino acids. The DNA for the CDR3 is TGTGCCAGCAGCGCCGGGACAGGGGGACTTGAAGCTTTCTTT. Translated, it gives CASSAGTGGLEAFF.

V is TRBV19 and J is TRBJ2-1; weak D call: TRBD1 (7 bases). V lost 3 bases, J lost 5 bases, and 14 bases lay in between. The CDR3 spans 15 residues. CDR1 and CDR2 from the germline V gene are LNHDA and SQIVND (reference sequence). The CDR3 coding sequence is TGTGCCAGTAGTATCCTCCAGGGGGGCGACAATGAGCAGTTCTTC. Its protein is CASSILQGGDNEQFF.

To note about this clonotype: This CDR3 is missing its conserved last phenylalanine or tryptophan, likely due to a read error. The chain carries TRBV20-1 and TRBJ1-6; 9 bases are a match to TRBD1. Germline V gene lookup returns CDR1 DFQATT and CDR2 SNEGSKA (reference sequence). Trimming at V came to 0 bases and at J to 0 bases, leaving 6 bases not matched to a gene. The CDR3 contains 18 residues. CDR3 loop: CSARDRTGASSYNSPLHS. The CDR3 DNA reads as TGCAGTGCTAGAGACCGGACAGGGGCAAGCTCCTATAATTCACCCCTCCACTCT.

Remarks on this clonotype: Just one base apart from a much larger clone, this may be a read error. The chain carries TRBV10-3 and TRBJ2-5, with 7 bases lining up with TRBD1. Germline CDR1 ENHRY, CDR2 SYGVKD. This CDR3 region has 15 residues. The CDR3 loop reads CAISEPRTGKETQCF. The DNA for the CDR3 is TGTGCCATCAGTGAGCCGCGGACAGGTAAAGAGACCCAGTGCTTC.

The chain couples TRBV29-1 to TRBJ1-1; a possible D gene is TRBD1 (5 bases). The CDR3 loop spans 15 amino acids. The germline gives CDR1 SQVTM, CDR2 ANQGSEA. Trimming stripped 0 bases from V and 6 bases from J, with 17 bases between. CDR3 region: CSVEDMGGVGPEAFF. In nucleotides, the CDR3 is TGCAGCGTTGAAGATATGGGGGGAGTAGGCCCTGAAGCTTTCTTT.

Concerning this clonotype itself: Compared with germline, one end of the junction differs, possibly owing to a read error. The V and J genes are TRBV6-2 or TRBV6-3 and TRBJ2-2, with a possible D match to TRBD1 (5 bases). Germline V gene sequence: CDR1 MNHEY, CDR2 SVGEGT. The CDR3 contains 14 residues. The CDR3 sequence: CVSRPDSYTGELFF. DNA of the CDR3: TGTGTCAGCAGGCCCGACAGCTACACCGGGGAGCTGTTTTTT.

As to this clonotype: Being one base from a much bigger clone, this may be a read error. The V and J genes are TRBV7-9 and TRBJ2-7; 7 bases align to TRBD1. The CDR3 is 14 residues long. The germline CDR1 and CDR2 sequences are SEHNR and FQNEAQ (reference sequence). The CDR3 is CASSQDRSSHEQYF. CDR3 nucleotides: TGTGCCAGCAGCCAGGACAGGAGCTCCCACGAGCAGTACTTC.

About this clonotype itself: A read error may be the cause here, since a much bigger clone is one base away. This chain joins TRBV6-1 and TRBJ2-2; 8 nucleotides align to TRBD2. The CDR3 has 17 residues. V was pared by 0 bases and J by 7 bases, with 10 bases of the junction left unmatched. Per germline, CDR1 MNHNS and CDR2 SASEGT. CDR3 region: CASSEAIWREAIGELFF. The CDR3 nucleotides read TGTGCCAGCAGTGAAGCCATCTGGCGGGAGGCTATCGGGGAGCTGTTTTTT.

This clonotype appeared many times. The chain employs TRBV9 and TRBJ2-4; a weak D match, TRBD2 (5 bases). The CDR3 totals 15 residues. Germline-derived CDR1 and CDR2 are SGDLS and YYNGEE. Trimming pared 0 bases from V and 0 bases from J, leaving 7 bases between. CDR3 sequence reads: CASSVAGLAKNIQYF. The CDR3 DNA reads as TGTGCCAGCAGCGTAGCAGGACTAGCCAAAAACATTCAGTACTTC.

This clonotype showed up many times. CDR3 amino acids: CASSHEKAGLDNEQFF. CDR3 in DNA: TGCGCCAGCAGCCACGAGAAAGCGGGACTCGACAATGAGCAGTTCTTC. V is TRBV23-1 and J is TRBJ2-1; 7 positions match TRBD2. Being an ORF, TRBV23-1 has a function that is uncertain. The trim removed 6 bases at V and 5 bases at J, leaving 13 bases unmatched. This CDR3 has 16 residues.

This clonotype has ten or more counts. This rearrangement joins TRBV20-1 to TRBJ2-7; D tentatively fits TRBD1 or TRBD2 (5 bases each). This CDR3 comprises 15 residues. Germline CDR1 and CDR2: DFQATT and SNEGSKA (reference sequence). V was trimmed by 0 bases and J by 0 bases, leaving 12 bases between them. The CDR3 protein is CSARDRDESSYEQYF. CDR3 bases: TGCAGTGCTAGAGATAGGGACGAGAGCTCCTACGAGCAGTACTTC.

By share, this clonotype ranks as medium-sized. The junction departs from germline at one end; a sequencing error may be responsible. In DNA, the CDR3 is TGCAGCGTCGAAGGAGACCCGGGACAGGGGGTTGGAGATACGCAGTATTTT. Translating it yields CSVEGDPGQGVGDTQYF. The genes are TRBV29-1 and TRBJ2-3; 11 nucleotides align to TRBD1. The CDR3 covers 17 residues. Germline CDR1 reads SQVTM; CDR2 reads ANQGSEA.

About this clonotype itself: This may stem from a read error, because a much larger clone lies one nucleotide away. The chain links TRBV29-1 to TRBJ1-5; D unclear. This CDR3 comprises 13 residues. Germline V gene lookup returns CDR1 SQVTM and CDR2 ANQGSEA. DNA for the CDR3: TGCGGCGAGGGAGAGGACGGAGATCAGCCCCAGCATTTT. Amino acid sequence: CGEGEDGDQPQHF.

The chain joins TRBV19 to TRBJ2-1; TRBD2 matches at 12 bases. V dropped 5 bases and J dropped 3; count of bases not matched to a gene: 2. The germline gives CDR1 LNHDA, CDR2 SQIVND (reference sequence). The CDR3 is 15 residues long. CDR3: CASSQTSGSYNEQFF. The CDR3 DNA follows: TGTGCCAGTAGTCAGACTAGCGGGAGCTACAATGAGCAGTTCTTC.

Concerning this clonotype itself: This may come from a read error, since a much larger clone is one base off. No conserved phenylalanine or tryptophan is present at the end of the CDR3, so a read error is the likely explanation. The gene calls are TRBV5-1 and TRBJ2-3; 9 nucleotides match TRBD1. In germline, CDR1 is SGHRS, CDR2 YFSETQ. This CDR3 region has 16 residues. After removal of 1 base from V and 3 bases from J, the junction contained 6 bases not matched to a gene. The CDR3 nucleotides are TGCGCCAGCAGCTTGTCCGGGACAGGGCCTACAGATACGCAGTATCTT. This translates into CASSLSGTGPTDTQYL.